A selection of T cell receptor beta chains follows, all from one sample in a study of beta chain features in type 1 diabetes. Assay: immunoSEQ multiplex PCR; the TCRdb copy retains only in-frame clones and omits some. The table has hundreds of thousands of clones, roughly a tenth seen once. The material sequenced was naive CD4+ T cells from blood. All receptors derive from a man under 40 with type 1 diabetes. CDR3s include the opening cysteine and the closing phenylalanine or tryptophan. Fields, in order: clone size, V gene, J gene, D gene, CDR3 DNA, CDR3 protein. D genes are given only for firm matches. Expanded clones are given a class, and other clones once, few, many or no size at all.

>few|TRBV6-1|TRBJ2-7|TRBD1
TGTGCCAGCAGTGAAACCGGGACAGGAGGATTTTACGAGCAGTACTTC
CASSETGTGGFYEQYF
>.|TRBV2|TRBJ2-7|.
TGTGCCAGTATGACAGGCGAGCAGTACTTC
CASMTGEQYF
>.|TRBV10-3|TRBJ2-7|.
TGTGCCACCACAGACCGGGAGAGCTCCTACGAGCAGTACTTC
CATTDRESSYEQYF
>.|TRBV30|TRBJ2-3|TRBD2
TGTGCCTGGAGTACCGGATGGGCGGGGGGGAGAACAGATACGCAGTATTTT
CAWSTGWAGGRTDTQYF
>.|TRBV28|TRBJ1-6|TRBD1
TGTGCCAGCAGTTTAGGACAGGGGCTAGATAATTCACCCCTCCACTTT
CASSLGQGLDNSPLHF
>few|TRBV9|TRBJ1-1|.
TGTGCCAGCAGCGTAGAACTTGCCACTGAAGCTTTCTTT
CASSVELATEAFF
>.|TRBV4-1|TRBJ2-1|.
TGCGCCAGCAGCCAAGAACCGATTCGGGGGTACAATGAGCAGTTCTTC
CASSQEPIRGYNEQFF
>few|TRBV6-5|TRBJ2-3|.
TGTGCCAGCAGTGCAATGAGCGGTAGCACAGATACGCAGTATTTT
CASSAMSGSTDTQYF
>few|TRBV28|TRBJ2-5|.
TGTGCAGTAAGCTCGTACCAAGAGACCCAGTACTTC
CAVSSYQETQYF
>few|TRBV14|TRBJ2-7|TRBD1
TGTGCCAGCAGCCAACGGACAGGGGGTTTCGAGCAGTACTTC
CASSQRTGGFEQYF
>few|TRBV2|TRBJ1-1|TRBD1
TGTGCCAGCAGCCGGACAGGGTTGGACACTGAAGCTTTCTTT
CASSRTGLDTEAFF
>.|TRBV20-1|TRBJ2-5|.
TGCAGTGCTAGACCATTGGAGACCCAGTACTTC
CSARPLETQYF
>.|TRBV6-6|TRBJ1-3|.
TGTGCCAGCACCTTGACAGGAACTGGAAACACCATATATTTT
CASTLTGTGNTIYF
>.|TRBV20-1|TRBJ2-7|TRBD2
TGCAGTGCCAGCGGGGGGTACGAGCAGTACTTC
CSASGGYEQYF
>.|TRBV19|TRBJ2-1|.
TGTGCCAGTAGTATCTTCCCTCTAGACAATGAGCAGTTCTTC
CASSIFPLDNEQFF
>.|TRBV6-5|TRBJ1-6|.
TGTGCCAGCAGTTACTCGATAGACAGGAGTCTTTCACCCCTCCACTTT
CASSYSIDRSLSPLHF
>few|TRBV6-5|TRBJ1-1|.
TGTGCCAGCAGTTACGGCCCAGGGGTTGGTGCTGAAGCTTTCTTT
CASSYGPGVGAEAFF
>.|TRBV7-2|TRBJ2-7|.
TGTGCCAGCAGCTCTCCGGGTTCGTACGAGCAGTACTTC
CASSSPGSYEQYF
>.|TRBV25-1|TRBJ2-5|.
TGTGCCAGCAGTGAAGGGGCGGGGAGTTACCAAGAGACCCAGTACTTC
CASSEGAGSYQETQYF
>.|TRBV18|TRBJ1-1|TRBD1
TGTGCCAGCTCCGGACAGGGAATCAGCACTGAAGCTTTCTTT
CASSGQGISTEAFF
>.|TRBV9|TRBJ2-3|TRBD2
TGTGCCAGCAGCAAGCGGGGAGATACGCAGTATTTT
CASSKRGDTQYF
>few|TRBV14|TRBJ2-5|.
TGTGCCAGCAGCCAATTGAGGGAAGGGAGCGAGACCCAGTACTTC
CASSQLREGSETQYF
>.|TRBV7-7|TRBJ1-4|.
TGTGCTAGCAGCTTAGGGGGACAAACTAATGAAAAACTGTTTTTT
CASSLGGQTNEKLFF
>few|TRBV9|TRBJ2-5|TRBD1
TGTGCCAGCAGCGTACTGGGGACAGGGGGGGAGACCCAGTACTTC
CASSVLGTGGETQYF
>few|TRBV5-1|TRBJ2-3|TRBD1
TGCGCCAGCAGTCAGGGACAGAGCACAGATACGCAGTATTTT
CASSQGQSTDTQYF
>.|TRBV4-3|TRBJ2-2|TRBD1
TGCGCCAGCAGCCAAGGGCGGACAGGGGAGGGCACCGGGGAGCTGTTTTTT
CASSQGRTGEGTGELFF
>few|TRBV4-1|TRBJ1-2|TRBD1
TGCGCCAGCAGCGAAGTCGTTGGCCTTGCCGGGACAGCATCCAACTATGGCTACACCTTC
CASSEVVGLAGTASNYGYTF
>few|TRBV11-2|TRBJ2-3|.
TGTGCCAGCAGCTTCCTCCGACTAGGGGGCACAGATACGCAGTATTTT
CASSFLRLGGTDTQYF
>.|TRBV28|TRBJ2-5|.
TGTGCCAGCAGTTTACTGGGCGTTCAAGAGACCCAGTACTTC
CASSLLGVQETQYF
>few|TRBV7-2|TRBJ2-5|TRBD2
TGTGCCAGCAGCCGACACCTAGCGGGGGAAGAGACCCAGTACTTC
CASSRHLAGEETQYF
>.|TRBV7-2|TRBJ2-1|TRBD1
TGTGCCAGCAGTCGCGCCCCGGGACAGGGCCACAATGAGCAGTTCTTC
CASSRAPGQGHNEQFF
>.|TRBV7-9|TRBJ2-5|TRBD1
TGTGCCAGCAGCCAAAGCTTCCAGGGACAGCAAGAGACCCAGTACTTC
CASSQSFQGQQETQYF
>few|TRBV19|TRBJ1-5|.
TGTGCCAGTAGTATAAGGGGGAAACGCAATCAGCCCCAGCATTTT
CASSIRGKRNQPQHF
>few|TRBV5-1|TRBJ2-1|.
TGCGCCAGCAGCATCTACAGTAGCTCCTACAATGAGCAGTTCTTC
CASSIYSSSYNEQFF
>.|TRBV2|TRBJ2-2|.
TGTGCCAGCAGTGCTAACACCGGGGAGCTGTTTTTT
CASSANTGELFF